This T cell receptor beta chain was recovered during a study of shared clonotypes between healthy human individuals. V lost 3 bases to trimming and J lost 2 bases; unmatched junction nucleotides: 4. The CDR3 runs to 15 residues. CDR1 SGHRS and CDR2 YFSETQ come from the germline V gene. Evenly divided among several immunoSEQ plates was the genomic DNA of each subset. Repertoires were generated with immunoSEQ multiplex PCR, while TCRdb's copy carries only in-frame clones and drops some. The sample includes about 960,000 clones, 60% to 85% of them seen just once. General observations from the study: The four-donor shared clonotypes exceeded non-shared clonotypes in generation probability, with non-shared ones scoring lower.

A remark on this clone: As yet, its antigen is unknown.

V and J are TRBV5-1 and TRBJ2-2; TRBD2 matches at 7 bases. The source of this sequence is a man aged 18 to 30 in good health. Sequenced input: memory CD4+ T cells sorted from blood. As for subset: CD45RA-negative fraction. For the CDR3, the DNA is TGCGCCAGCAGCTGGGAGGGGCTCAACACCGGGGAGCTGTTTTTT. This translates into CASSWEGLNTGELFF.